This T cell receptor beta chain derives from a study of post-analysis software for immune sequencing data. The CDR3 consists of 17 residues. J was trimmed by 2 bases and V by 4 bases; bases with no gene match: 11. The germline V gene encodes CDR1 SGDLS and CDR2 YYNGEE. About this clonotype: Its matching antigen is unknown.

Tagging with unique molecular identifiers was a feature of the TCR beta cDNA libraries. Input populations of roughly 0.85 to 11 million T cells gave rise to around 500,000 cDNA molecules. MiXCR, applied by TCRdb to the PCR reads, yields one record per CDR3 protein. The profile shows a few hundred thousand distinct CDR3 sequences, 30% to 45% of them singletons. Findings and limits, study-wide: With TRBV5-6, TRBV5-1 and TRBV20-1 included, 4 or 5 TRBV segments were more frequent in patients than in controls. Under F measure analysis, samples from one preparation batch co-clustered strongly.

This TCR was recovered from a girl aged 5-17 years with multiple sclerosis. Source material: blood. The chain combines TRBV9 with TRBJ1-2; 10 bases are shared with TRBD1. CDR3 sequence reads: CASSRGDRGIWNYGYTF. The CDR3 coding sequence is TGTGCCAGCAGCAGAGGGGACAGGGGCATTTGGAACTATGGCTACACCTTC.